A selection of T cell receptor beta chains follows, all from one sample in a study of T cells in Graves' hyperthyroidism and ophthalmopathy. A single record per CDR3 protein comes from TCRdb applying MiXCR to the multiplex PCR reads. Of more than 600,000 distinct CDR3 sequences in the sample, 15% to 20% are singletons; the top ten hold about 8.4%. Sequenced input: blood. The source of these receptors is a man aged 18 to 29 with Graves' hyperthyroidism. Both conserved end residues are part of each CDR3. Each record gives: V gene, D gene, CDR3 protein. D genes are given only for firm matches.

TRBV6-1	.	CASSLLWSNQPQHF
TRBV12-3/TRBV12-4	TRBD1	CASSQIGQVNEQYF
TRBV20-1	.	CSARDLGPSSTEAFF
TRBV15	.	CATSGTGRRYTF
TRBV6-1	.	CASRDVLATEAFF
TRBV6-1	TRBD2	CASQGLAMLGEQFF
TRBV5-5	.	CASSLVIVADTQYF
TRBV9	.	CASSVEAIAAYEQYF
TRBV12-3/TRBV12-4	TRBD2	CASSLTSLAGDTQYF
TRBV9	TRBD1	CASSVSGGLDTEAFF
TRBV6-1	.	CASSEAGWTSLNYGYTF
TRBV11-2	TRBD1	CASSLGDRAYEQYF
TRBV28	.	CASSLPLQGHNYGYTF
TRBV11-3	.	CASGPRYNEQFF
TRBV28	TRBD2	CASSSQPGLAAAGTQYF
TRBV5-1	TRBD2	CASSQRLAGGEQYF
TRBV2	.	CALVGSLLSGAFF
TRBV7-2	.	CASRVRGGLAYGYTF
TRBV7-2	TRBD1	CASSLVGDRADEQYF